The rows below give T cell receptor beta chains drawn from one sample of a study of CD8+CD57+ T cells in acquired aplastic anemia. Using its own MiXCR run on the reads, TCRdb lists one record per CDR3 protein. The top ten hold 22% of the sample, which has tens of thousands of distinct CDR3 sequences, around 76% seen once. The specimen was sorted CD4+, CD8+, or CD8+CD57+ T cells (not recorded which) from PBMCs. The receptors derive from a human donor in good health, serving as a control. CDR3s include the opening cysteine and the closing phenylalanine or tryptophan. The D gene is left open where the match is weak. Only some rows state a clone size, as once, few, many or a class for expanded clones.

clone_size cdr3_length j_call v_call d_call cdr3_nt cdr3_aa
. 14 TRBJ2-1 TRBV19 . TGTGCCAGTACCCGGGGAACCACCAACAATGAGCAGTTCTTC CASTRGTTNNEQFF
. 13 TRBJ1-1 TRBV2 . TGTGCCAGCCGGGAGACGGGGCAGTTTGAAGCTTTCTTT CASRETGQFEAFF
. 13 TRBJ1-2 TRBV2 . TGTGCCAGCGTTTTCGAAGCTAACTATGGCTACACCTTC CASVFEANYGYTF
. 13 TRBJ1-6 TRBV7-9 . TGTGCCAGCAGCTACTCTGGTGATTCACCCCTCCACTTT CASSYSGDSPLHF
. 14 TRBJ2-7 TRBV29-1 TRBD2 TGCAGCGTAGGGACTAGCGGGTTGAACTACGAGCAGTACTTC CSVGTSGLNYEQYF
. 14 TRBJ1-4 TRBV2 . TGTGCCAGCAGTGTAGAGGGGCAAGGGGAAAAACTGTTTTTT CASSVEGQGEKLFF
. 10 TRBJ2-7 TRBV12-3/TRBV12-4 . TGTGCCAGCAGTTTAGGCGAGCAGTACTTC CASSLGEQYF
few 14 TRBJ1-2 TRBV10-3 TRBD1 TGTGCCATCAGTGAACAGGGGACAGGGAATGGCTACACCTTC CAISEQGTGNGYTF
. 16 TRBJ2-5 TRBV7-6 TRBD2 TGTGCCAGCAGCCCAGGACTAGCGGGGGGAGGTGAGACCCAGTACTTC CASSPGLAGGGETQYF
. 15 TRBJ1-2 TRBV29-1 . TGCAGCGTTGAAGTGCCCGGAGAGATTAACTATGGCTACACCTTC CSVEVPGEINYGYTF
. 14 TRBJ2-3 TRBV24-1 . TGTGCCACCACCATGGGGGCGTCTGGAGATACGCAGTATTTT CATTMGASGDTQYF
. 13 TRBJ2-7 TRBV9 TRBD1 TGTGCCAGCAGCGCCCGACAGGGCCTGGAGCAGTACTTC CASSARQGLEQYF
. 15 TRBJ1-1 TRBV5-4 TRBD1 TGTGCCAGCAGCTTGGATGCAGGGGGAGGCACTGAAGCTTTCTTT CASSLDAGGGTEAFF
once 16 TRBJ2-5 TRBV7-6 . TGTGCCAGCAGCTTAGGGCAGAGGCAGCGCCAAGAGACCCAGTACTTC CASSLGQRQRQETQYF
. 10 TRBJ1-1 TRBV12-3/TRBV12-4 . TGTGCCAGCAGGGGGACTGAAGCTCTCTTT CASRGTEALF
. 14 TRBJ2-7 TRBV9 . TGTGCCAGCAGCGTAGGGGACGGCTCCTACGAGCAGTACTTC CASSVGDGSYEQYF
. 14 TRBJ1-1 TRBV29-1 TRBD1 TGCAGCGTTGCCGGACAGGGGGGGAGCACTGAAGCTTTCTTT CSVAGQGGSTEAFF
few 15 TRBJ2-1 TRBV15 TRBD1 TGTGCCACCAGCAGAGGACAGGGTCTGGGCAATGAGCAGTTCTTC CATSRGQGLGNEQFF
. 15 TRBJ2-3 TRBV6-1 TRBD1 TGTGCCAGCAGTGGAGGGACAGGGGACGTGGATACGCAGTATTTT CASSGGTGDVDTQYF
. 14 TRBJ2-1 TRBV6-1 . TGTGCCAGCGACAGGGCTGGGGAGGGCGATGAGCAGTTCTTC CASDRAGEGDEQFF
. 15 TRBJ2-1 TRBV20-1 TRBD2 TGCAGTGCTAGAAAGGGGACTAGCGGAGGCAATGAGCAGTTCTTC CSARKGTSGGNEQFF
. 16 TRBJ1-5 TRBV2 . TGTGCCAGCAGTGAATATCAGGGTTTGGGCAATCAGCCCCAGCATTTT CASSEYQGLGNQPQHF
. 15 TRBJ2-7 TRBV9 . TGTGCCAGCAGCCCACCTTCCCGGATCCAGGACGAGCAGTACTTC CASSPPSRIQDEQYF
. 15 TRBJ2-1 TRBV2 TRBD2 TGTGCCAGCACTGCGGGACTAGCGGGGCTCAATGAGCAGTTCTTC CASTAGLAGLNEQFF
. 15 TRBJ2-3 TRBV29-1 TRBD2 TGCAGCGTTGTGCTGGCGGGGGGTCCCACAGATACGCAGTATTTT CSVVLAGGPTDTQYF
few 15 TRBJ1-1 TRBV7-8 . TGTGCCAGCAGCTCGGGATGGGGGGTAGGGACTGAAGCTTTCTTT CASSSGWGVGTEAFF